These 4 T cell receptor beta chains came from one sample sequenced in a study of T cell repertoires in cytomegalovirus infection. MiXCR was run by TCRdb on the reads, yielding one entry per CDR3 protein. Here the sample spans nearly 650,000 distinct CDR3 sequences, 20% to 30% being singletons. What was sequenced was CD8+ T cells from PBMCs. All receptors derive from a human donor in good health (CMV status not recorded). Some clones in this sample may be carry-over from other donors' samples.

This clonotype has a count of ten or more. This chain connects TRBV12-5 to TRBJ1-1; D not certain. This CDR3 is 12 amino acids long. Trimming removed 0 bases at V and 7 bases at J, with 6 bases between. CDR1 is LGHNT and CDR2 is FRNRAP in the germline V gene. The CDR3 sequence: CASGLVPFEAFF. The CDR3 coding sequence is TGTGCTAGTGGTTTGGTACCCTTTGAAGCTTTCTTT.

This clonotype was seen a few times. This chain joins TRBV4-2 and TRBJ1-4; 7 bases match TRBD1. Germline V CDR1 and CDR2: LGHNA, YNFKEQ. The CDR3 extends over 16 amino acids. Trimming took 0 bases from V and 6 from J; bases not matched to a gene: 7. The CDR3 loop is CASSQDATGTDEKLFF. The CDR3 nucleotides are TGTGCCAGCAGCCAAGACGCGACCGGGACAGATGAAAAACTGTTTTTT.

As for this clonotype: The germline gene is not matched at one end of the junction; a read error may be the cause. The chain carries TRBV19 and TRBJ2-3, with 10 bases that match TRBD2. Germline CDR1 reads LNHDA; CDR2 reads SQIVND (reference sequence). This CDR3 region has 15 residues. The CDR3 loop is CAGSMVTSGTDTQYF. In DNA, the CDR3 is TGTGCCGGTAGTATGGTGACTAGCGGGACAGATACGCAGTATTTT.

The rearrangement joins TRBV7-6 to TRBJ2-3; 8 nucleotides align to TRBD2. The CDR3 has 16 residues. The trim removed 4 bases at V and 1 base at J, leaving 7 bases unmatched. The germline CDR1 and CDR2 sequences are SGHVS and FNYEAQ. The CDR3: CASSSARGVRTDTQYF. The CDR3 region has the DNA TGTGCCAGCAGCTCAGCGCGGGGGGTTCGCACAGATACGCAGTATTTT.